These 21 T cell receptor beta chains were all obtained from the same sample, sequenced in a study of T cell responses to AZD1222 COVID-19 vaccine. The table came from immunoSEQ multiplex PCR; TCRdb's copy has only in-frame clones and leaves some out. Altogether approximately 110,000 clones are present, roughly 90% being singletons, with the ten largest covering approximately 9.3%. The sample was peripheral blood, taken on day 0 of AZD1222 vaccination. These receptors were collected from an adult in good health.

This chain joins TRBV9 and TRBJ1-1; D gene ambiguous. The CDR3 loop spans 14 amino acids. Trimming took 0 bases from V and 1 from J, leaving 7 bases between them. Germline CDR1 reads SGDLS; CDR2 reads YYNGEE. Here the CDR3 DNA reads TGTGCCAGCAGCGTAGCCCCCCAGAACACTGAAGCTTTCTTT. This sequence encodes CASSVAPQNTEAFF. Variable domain in full (rest from reference TRBV9 and TRBJ1-1): DSGVTQTPKHLITATGQRVTLRCSPRSGDLSVYWYQQSLDQGLQFLIQYYNGEERAKGNILERFSAQQFPDLHSELNLSSLELGDSALYFCASSVAPQNTEAFFGQGTRLTVV.

With respect to this clone: The junction shows a germline mismatch at one end, possibly a read error. The gene calls are TRBV7-7 and TRBJ2-7; D possibly corresponds to TRBD1 (6 bases). The CDR3 is 13 amino acids. Germline-derived CDR1 and CDR2 are SSHAT and FNYEAQ (reference sequence). The CDR3 is CASSLGGAGEQYF. The CDR3 DNA sequence: TGTGCTAGCAGCTTAGGGGGAGCAGGCGAGCAGTACTTC.

The genes are TRBV28 and TRBJ1-2; D call uncertain. The CDR3 consists of 11 residues. The germline V and J ends were trimmed by 3 bases and 7 bases, with 6 bases remaining between them. Looked up from germline, CDR1 is MDHEN and CDR2 is SYDVKM. The CDR3 sequence: CASSFSSGYTF. Here the CDR3 DNA reads TGTGCCAGCAGTTTTTCGAGTGGCTACACCTTC.

This rearrangement joins TRBV6-4 to TRBJ2-3; TRBD2 agrees at 9 bases. This CDR3 comprises 16 residues. CDR1 MRHNA and CDR2 SNTAGT come from the germline V gene. The V gene end was trimmed by 8 bases and the J gene end by 3 bases; junction bases not matched to a gene: 12. CDR3 residues: CASLVPGTSSTDTQYF. CDR3 coding DNA: TGTGCCAGCTTAGTCCCGGGGACTAGCTCAACAGATACGCAGTATTTT.

This clone was found once. The V and J genes are TRBV2 and TRBJ1-3; weak D call: TRBD1 (5 bases). The length of the CDR3 is 16 residues. The ends were cut back, 1 base at V and 3 bases at J, with 13 bases in the middle. Germline CDR1 and CDR2: SNHLY and FYNNEI. CDR3 region: CASSEGGYGFGNTIYF. The CDR3 nucleotides read TGTGCCAGCAGTGAAGGGGGGTACGGCTTTGGAAACACCATATATTTT.

This chain connects TRBV30 to TRBJ1-1; D is unresolved. The CDR3 has 13 residues. The V and J ends lost 2 bases and 1 base respectively, with 8 bases between them. Per the germline V gene, CDR1 is GTSNPN and CDR2 is SVGIG (reference sequence). As DNA, the CDR3 is TGTGCCTGGAGTCTCGGGCAGAACACTGAAGCTTTCTTT. Amino acids: CAWSLGQNTEAFF.

The gene calls are TRBV5-1 and TRBJ2-7, with D possibly being TRBD2 (5 bases). The V gene's germline CDR1 is SGHRS and CDR2 YFSETQ. The CDR3 contains 14 residues. V shed 2 bases and J shed 4 bases, with 13 bases lying between them. CDR3 region: CASSLSTRGYEQYF. DNA for the CDR3: TGCGCCAGCAGCTTATCAACCCGCGGGTACGAGCAGTACTTC.

The rearrangement links TRBV5-1 to TRBJ2-3; D is unresolved. CDR3 size: 18 residues. V was pared by 0 bases and J by 0 bases, with 17 bases between. Germline V gene data show CDR1 as SGHRS and CDR2 as YFSETQ. The CDR3 region has the DNA TGCGCCAGCAGCTTGGTACAGACACTTAAAGCTAGCACAGATACGCAGTATTTT. Amino acids: CASSLVQTLKASTDTQYF.

Remarks on this clone: A read error may produce the germline difference seen at one junction end. The chain has TRBV7-7 and TRBJ2-7; 10 bases align to TRBD1. The CDR3 totals 13 residues. Germline values: CDR1 SSHAT, CDR2 FNYEAQ (reference sequence). CDR3 residues: CASSQDRGYEQYF. In nucleotides, the CDR3 is TGTGCTAGCAGCCAGGACAGGGGGTACGAGCAGTACTTC.

The chain joins TRBV7-9 to TRBJ2-2; no firm D call. This CDR3 region has 15 residues. V was pared by 5 bases and J by 3 bases, with 13 bases between. Germline V lookup: CDR1 SEHNR, CDR2 FQNEAQ (reference sequence). The CDR3 DNA reads TGTGCCAGCAGCCTGAGGACGGATTACACCGGGGAGCTGTTTTTT. Translation: CASSLRTDYTGELFF. The entire variable domain, with the rest obtained from reference TRBV7-9 and TRBJ2-2, is as follows: DTGVSQNPRHKITKRGQNVTFRCDPISEHNRLYWYRQTLGQGPEFLTYFQNEAQLEKSRLLSDRFSAERPKGSFSTLEIQRTEQGDSAMYLCASSLRTDYTGELFFGEGSRLTVL.

The rearrangement joins TRBV19 to TRBJ1-1; 7 bases line up with TRBD1. Trimming at V came to 4 bases and at J to 12 bases, leaving 8 bases not matched to a gene. There are 12 residues in the CDR3. CDR1 LNHDA and CDR2 SQIVND come from the germline V gene (reference sequence). The CDR3 DNA sequence: TGTGCCAGTAGTAGGGACTGGACAGGTCCTTTCTTT. Its protein product is CASSRDWTGPFF.

CDR3 residues: CASSLPGGGNEQFF. DNA for the CDR3: TGTGCCAGCAGCTTACCTGGGGGTGGCAATGAGCAGTTCTTC. V and J are TRBV7-3 and TRBJ2-1, with D perhaps matching TRBD1 or TRBD2 (5 bases each). Trimming left V 2 bases short and J 6 bases short, with 11 bases between. The CDR3 extends over 14 amino acids. In germline, CDR1 is SGHTA, CDR2 FQGTGA.

CDR3 sequence (DNA): TGTGCCAGCAGCTTGAGGAGTGGCTACACCTTC. Translating it yields CASSLRSGYTF. The chain joins TRBV7-2 to TRBJ1-2, with D unclear. The CDR3 is 11 residues long. With 3 bases removed from V and 7 bases from J, the gap between germline ends came to 6 bases. The V gene's germline CDR1 is SGHTA and CDR2 FQGNSA.

The chain joins TRBV24-1 to TRBJ2-3; no reliable D call. The CDR3 has 12 amino acids. Germline CDR1 is KGHDR and CDR2 is SFDVKD. V gave up 1 base and J gave up 4 bases, with 2 bases separating them. CDR3 region: CATSDFSDTQYF. In DNA form, the CDR3 reads TGTGCCACCAGTGATTTCTCAGATACGCAGTATTTT.

This rearrangement joins TRBV28 to TRBJ1-1; perhaps TRBD1 as D (5 bases). In germline, CDR1 is MDHEN, CDR2 SYDVKM. This CDR3 is 12 amino acids long. Trimming removed 6 bases from V and 4 bases from J, with 9 bases in between. In DNA, the CDR3 is TGTGCCAGCAGCCAGGGTACCACTGAAGCTTTCTTT. Amino acids: CASSQGTTEAFF.

This sequence joins TRBV6-1 and TRBJ1-4, with 9 nucleotides matching TRBD1. This CDR3 contains 16 residues. Germline V gene lookup returns CDR1 MNHNS and CDR2 SASEGT. After removal of 0 bases from V and 7 bases from J, the junction contained 6 bases not matched to a gene. CDR3 protein: CASSEAPGQGSEKLFF. DNA of the CDR3: TGTGCCAGCAGTGAAGCGCCGGGACAGGGAAGTGAAAAACTGTTTTTT.

This clone was recorded a few times. The rearrangement uses TRBV5-1 and TRBJ2-3; 7 bases are a match to TRBD2. Germline loops: CDR1 SGHRS, CDR2 YFSETQ. The junction had 9 bases not matched to a gene; V was cut back by 6 bases and J by 5 bases. The CDR3 sequence is 14 residues long. The CDR3 DNA reads as TGCGCCAGCACTCCGGGGGGAGTGCGAGATACGCAGTATTTT. Amino acid sequence: CASTPGGVRDTQYF.

The V gene is TRBV11-3, the J gene TRBJ1-3, with TRBD1 as a possible D gene (6 bases). The germline V gene encodes CDR1 SGHNT and CDR2 YENEEA. This CDR3 spans 14 amino acids. Trimming cost V 5 bases and J 4 bases, with 12 bases left between them. CDR3 in amino acids: CASSPDSTGNTIYF. In nucleotides, the CDR3 is TGTGCCAGCAGCCCGGACAGTACCGGAAACACCATATATTTT.

The chain carries TRBV30 and TRBJ1-2, with 7 bases fitting TRBD1. Germline values: CDR1 GTSNPN, CDR2 SVGIG (reference sequence). The CDR3 sequence is 14 residues long. V lost 3 bases and J lost 4; bases outside the gene matches: 8. In DNA form, the CDR3 reads TGTGCCTGGAGAACTTCCGGGACAGCCTATGGCTACACCTTC. Its translation: CAWRTSGTAYGYTF.

The chain recombines TRBV2 with TRBJ2-1, with 8 bases lining up with TRBD1. Germline trimming cut 7 bases from V and 8 bases from J; bases unmatched to any gene: 7. Per the germline V gene, CDR1 is SNHLY and CDR2 is FYNNEI. CDR3 length: 13 amino acids. This CDR3 reads CASNKDRGDEQFF. For the CDR3, the DNA is TGTGCCAGCAATAAAGACAGGGGAGATGAGCAGTTCTTC.

The V gene is TRBV12-5, the J gene TRBJ2-7, with D possibly TRBD1 on 6 matching bases. The CDR3 contains 13 residues. V was clipped by 6 bases and J by 0 bases, with 9 bases between them. CDR1 is LGHNT and CDR2 is FRNRAP in the germline V gene. The CDR3 nucleotides read TGTGCTAGTGGCCGGGACAACTCCTACGAGCAGTACTTC. Translation: CASGRDNSYEQYF.